This T cell receptor beta chain was recorded in a study of blood T cell repertoires in COVID-19. Overall study context: Sites in the United States, Italy and Spain provided acute and convalescent COVID-19 samples. T cells, B-cell-depleted T cells, or PBMCs supplied cDNA or gDNA.

Per germline, CDR1 MNHNS and CDR2 SASEGT. This CDR3 region has 16 residues. Losses at the gene ends were 0 bases for V and 10 bases for J; bases not matched to a gene: 7. As handled by the study authors: The authors estimated nucleated cell counts from reference gene primer amplification. The method was immunoSEQ multiplex PCR; TCRdb's version includes in-frame clones alone and lacks a portion of them. Clonal size and the V and J genes are those of that table, whereas D and trimming came from the DNA. The data contain about 94,000 clones, around 86% of them singletons. The rearrangement uses TRBV6-1 and TRBJ1-6, with TRBD1 matching over 9 bases. The receptor's source is a woman older than 75 with acute or convalescent COVID-19. Sequenced input: peripheral blood. The CDR3 protein is CASSEAGQGSGSPLHF. CDR3 DNA sequence: TGTGCCAGCAGTGAAGCCGGACAGGGGAGCGGATCACCCCTCCACTTT.